This T cell receptor beta chain was sequenced during a study of molecular identifiers for immune sequencing clone quantification. The length of the CDR3 is 15 residues. Trimming took off 4 bases at V and 0 bases at J, with 12 bases between the two ends. TCRdb reanalysed the PCR reads using MiXCR and keeps one entry per CDR3 protein. Among around 40,000 distinct CDR3 sequences, around 21% were seen once, and the ten largest hold approximately 1%. Sorting selected naive CD8 T cells with a CD8+CD4-CCR7+CD45RA+ phenotype. At least ten counts were recorded for this clonotype. The specimen sequenced was naive CD8+ T cells from blood, with Jurkat cell RNA spiked in. The subset was: FACS-sorted CD8+CD4-CCR7+CD45RA+ naive T cells. The receptor was derived from a human donor in good health. Some libraries in this study had Jurkat cell RNA spiked in. V usage is TRBV12-3 or TRBV12-4 and J usage is TRBJ1-1; D gene uncertain. The CDR3 bases are TGTGCCAGCAGTTCGCCCGGAGGGTTGAACACTGAAGCTTTCTTT. Protein sequence: CASSSPGGLNTEAFF.